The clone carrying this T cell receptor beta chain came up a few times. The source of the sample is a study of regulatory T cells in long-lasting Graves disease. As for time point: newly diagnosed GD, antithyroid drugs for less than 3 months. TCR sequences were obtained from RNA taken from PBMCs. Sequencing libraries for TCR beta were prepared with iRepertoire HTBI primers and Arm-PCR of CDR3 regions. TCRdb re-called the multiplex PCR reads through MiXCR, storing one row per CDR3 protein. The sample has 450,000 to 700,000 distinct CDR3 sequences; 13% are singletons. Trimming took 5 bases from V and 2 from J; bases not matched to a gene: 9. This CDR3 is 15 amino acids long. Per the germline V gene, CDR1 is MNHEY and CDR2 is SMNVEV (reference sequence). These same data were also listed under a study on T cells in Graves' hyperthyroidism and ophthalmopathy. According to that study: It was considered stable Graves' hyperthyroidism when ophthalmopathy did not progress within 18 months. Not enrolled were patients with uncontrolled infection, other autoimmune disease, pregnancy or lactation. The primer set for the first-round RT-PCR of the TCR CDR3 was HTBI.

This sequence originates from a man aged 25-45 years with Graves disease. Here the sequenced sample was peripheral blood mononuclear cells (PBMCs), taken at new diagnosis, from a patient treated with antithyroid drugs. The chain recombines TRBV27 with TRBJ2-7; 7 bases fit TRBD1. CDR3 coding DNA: TGTGCCAGCAGTGTTGGACAGGCCTCAACCTACGAGCAGTACTTC. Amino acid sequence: CASSVGQASTYEQYF.